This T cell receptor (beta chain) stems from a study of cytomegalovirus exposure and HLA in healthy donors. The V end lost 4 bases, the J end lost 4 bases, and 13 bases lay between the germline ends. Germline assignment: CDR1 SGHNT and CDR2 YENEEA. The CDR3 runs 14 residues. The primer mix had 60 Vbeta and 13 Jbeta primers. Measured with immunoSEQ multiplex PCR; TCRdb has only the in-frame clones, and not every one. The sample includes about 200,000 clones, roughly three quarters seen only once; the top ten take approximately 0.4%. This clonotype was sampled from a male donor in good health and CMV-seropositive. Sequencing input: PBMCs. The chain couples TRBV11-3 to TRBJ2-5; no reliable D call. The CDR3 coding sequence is TGTGCCAGCAGCTCCCATCGAGGTTCAGAGACCCAGTACTTC. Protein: CASSSHRGSETQYF.